The T cell receptor (beta chain) described here comes from a study of blood T cell repertoires in COVID-19. Looking at the study overall: Sites across the United States, Italy and Spain contributed samples from acute and convalescent COVID-19. Sources were T cells, B-cell-depleted T cells, or PBMCs; the material itself was cDNA or gDNA.

The CDR3 totals 14 residues. The ends were cut back, 0 bases at V and 5 bases at J, with 10 bases in the middle. Germline lookup yields CDR1 MNHEY and CDR2 SVGAGI. Per the original methods: From reference gene primer amplification, estimates of nucleated cell counts were derived. The protocol was immunoSEQ multiplex PCR, while the TCRdb copy is restricted to in-frame clones and leaves out a portion. V, J and clone size are those of that table, while D and trimming were read from the DNA. The sample has a few hundred thousand clones; 70% to 90% are singletons. The V and J genes are TRBV6-5 and TRBJ1-2; D is ambiguous. This receptor was obtained from a woman aged 45-60 years who had recovered from COVID-19. Sequencing used peripheral blood. CDR3 loop: CASSYSLSRYGYTF. The DNA of the CDR3 is TGTGCCAGCAGTTACTCGTTAAGTCGGTATGGCTACACCTTC.